These 2 T cell receptor beta chains were sequenced from one sample in a study of T cell repertoires in cytomegalovirus infection. For these receptors, no antigen is known. TCRdb used MiXCR to reprocess the reads, holding one entry per CDR3 protein. The data show approximately 120,000 distinct CDR3 sequences, less than 30% seen once. The starting material was CD8+ T cells from cultured PBMCs, obtained from culture after CMV antigen stimulation. These receptors all stem from a human donor in good health (CMV status not recorded). Some clones in this sample may be carry-over from other donors' samples.

The genes are TRBV10-3 and TRBJ2-7; 7 positions match TRBD1. J was trimmed by 3 bases and V by 6 bases; bases with no gene match: 2. CDR3 size: 12 residues. From germline, CDR1 is ENHRY and CDR2 SYGVKD. CDR3 sequence: CAIRGQSYEQYF. CDR3 coding DNA: TGTGCCATCAGGGGACAGAGCTACGAGCAGTACTTC.

Ten or more counts support this clonotype. This sequence joins TRBV2 and TRBJ1-1; no definite D call. This CDR3 region has 15 residues. V was clipped by 0 bases and J by 0 bases, with 8 bases between them. CDR1 and CDR2 from the germline V gene are SNHLY and FYNNEI. CDR3 region: CASSEAPRLNTEAFF. The CDR3 coding sequence is TGTGCCAGCAGTGAAGCGCCCCGACTGAACACTGAAGCTTTCTTT.